This TCR beta chain came from a study of T-cell reconstitution after alpha-beta-depleted transplantation in children (dated by TCRdb to 2016 to 2017). Notes on the research overall: Using TCR repertoire profiling, the study followed T-cell immune reconstitution in a quantitative way in children after TCRalphabeta/CD19-depleted allogeneic hematopoietic cell transplantation.

A few counts support this clonotype. This receptor's antigen is unknown. Nothing much larger sits one base from this clone, and base qualities are not available. Library preparation was by PCR. Sequencing was performed on an Illumina HiSeq 2500. TCR library preparation used molecular barcoding, with unique molecular identifiers applied to normalize quantification of the TCRbeta repertoire. Starting from the raw public reads, TCRdb applied fastp trimming at Q25, assembled clones with MiXCR and retained in-frame beta chains. Records with the same CDR3 protein are collapsed into one entry carrying the most frequent genes and DNA. The sample yields approximately 32,000 distinct CDR3 sequences; 6% to 8.5% were counted once. The ten largest clones take up around 27% of the sample. The intended sense of this specimen's time point label: day 60 (about 2 months) after transplantation. The sample's treatment or condition, from its label and the paper: allogeneic hematopoietic cell transplantation with graft depleted of TCRalphabeta T cells and CD19 B cells. TCRalphabeta/CD19-depleted allogeneic hematopoietic cell grafts were given to the transplant recipients, all of whom were children.

The V end loses 7 bases and the J end loses 0 bases, and a stretch of 7 bases separates them. From the cysteine through the phenylalanine, the CDR3 covers 12 amino acids. The kept DNA is CDR3 alone, 36 bases in frame from the first base. Reading the germline V gene (reference sequence) gives CDR1 MNHNY and CDR2 SVGAGI. Overall study results and their limits: The apparently early alphabetaT-cell count recovery about two months after transplant was reportedly dependent on only several hundred rapidly expanded clones derived from non-depleted graft cells. In some patients, high TCRbeta diversity at day 60 was attributed to recipient T cells and intrathymic progenitors that had survived conditioning. Hyperexpanded clone frequencies declined over subsequent months; after one year, T-cell counts and TCRbeta diversity were mostly attributed to newly produced T cells.

Recombination joined TRBV6-6 with TRBJ2-7; the D call could be TRBD1 or TRBD2, with each sharing 5 bases. This sample comprised peripheral blood, obtained 60 days after TCRalphabeta/CD19-depleted stem cell transplant. The TCR sequence derives from a child less than two years old who had a stem cell transplant for acute myeloid leukemia, so the T cells may come from the graft donor. The DNA reads TGTGCCAGCATGGGGGTCTCCTACGAGCAGTACTTC. It encodes CASMGVSYEQYF.